The 12 T cell receptor beta chains presented below share a single source sample, sequenced in a study of control samples from healthy donors and cancer patients (TCRdb year 2020). The library was made by the immunoSEQ multiplex PCR assay. In TCRdb, the immuneACCESS table is reduced to in-frame sequences with V and J assigned. These tables do not hold every clone; where another copy was compared, an unresolved V gene accounts for under half, and the others remain unexplained. The table for this sample lists around 67,000 clones; roughly 90% of them were counted only once. The leading ten clones occupy 5% to 7% of the sample. The specimen was PBMCs. Source of these receptors: a man in his 60s with colorectal cancer.

This clone was counted between two and nine times. This chain connects TRBV2 to TRBJ1-5; D gene unclear. Germline CDR1 SNHLY, CDR2 FYNNEI. The CDR3 runs to 17 residues. V lost 7 bases, J lost 0 bases, and 19 bases lay in between. The CDR3 protein is CASTLSWALYSNQPQHF. In DNA, the CDR3 is TGTGCCAGCACCCTAAGTTGGGCACTATATAGCAATCAGCCCCAGCATTTT.

The chain has TRBV2 and TRBJ1-2; perhaps TRBD1 as D (6 bases). V was cut by 9 bases and J by 8 bases, with 16 bases left in between. CDR1 and CDR2 (germline): SNHLY, FYNNEI. This CDR3 is 12 amino acids long. In DNA, the CDR3 is TGTGCCAGTAGACAGGATACGGGGGGCTACACCTTC. Amino acid sequence: CASRQDTGGYTF.

The chain is built from TRBV7-2 and TRBJ1-2, with 10 bases matching TRBD1. This CDR3 has 16 residues. Trimming took 5 bases from V and 4 from J; bases not matched to a gene: 10. The germline gives CDR1 SGHTA, CDR2 FQGNSA. CDR3 sequence (DNA): TGTGCCAGCAGCATTGGACCGGGACAGGGGATCTATGGCTACACCTTC. Amino acids: CASSIGPGQGIYGYTF.

This chain connects TRBV15 to TRBJ1-5; a possible D gene is TRBD1 (5 bases). Trimming shortened V by 1 base and J by 4 bases, and 11 bases separated the two germline ends. The CDR3 consists of 15 residues. Germline values: CDR1 LNHNV, CDR2 YYDKDF (reference sequence). The CDR3 spells CATSRGGGNNQPQHF. CDR3 in DNA: TGTGCCACCAGCAGAGGGGGCGGTAATAATCAGCCCCAGCATTTT. Using reference TRBV15 and TRBJ1-5 for the parts outside the CDR3, the full variable domain is DAMVIQNPRYQVTQFGKPVTLSCSQTLNHNVMYWYQQKSSQAPKLLFHYYDKDFNNEADTPDNFQSRRPNTSFCFLDIRSPGLGDTAMYLCATSRGGGNNQPQHFGDGTRLSIL.

This chain uses TRBV4-1 with TRBJ1-1; no clear D. The CDR3 extends over 16 amino acids. Germline V gene lookup returns CDR1 MGHRA and CDR2 YSYEKL. The V end was cut by 0 bases, the J end by 0 bases, with 11 bases between. The CDR3 DNA follows: TGCGCCAGCAGCCAAGATAGCGCCAGTGTGAACACTGAAGCTTTCTTT. It is translated as CASSQDSASVNTEAFF.

V gene TRBV19 combines with J gene TRBJ1-6; D uncertain. The CDR3 consists of 12 residues. V was trimmed by 8 bases and J by 6 bases, leaving 8 bases between them. The germline gives CDR1 LNHDA, CDR2 SQIVND (reference sequence). The CDR3 region is CASGSFNSPLHF. In DNA form, the CDR3 reads TGTGCCAGTGGGAGCTTTAATTCACCCCTCCACTTT.

This sequence joins TRBV7-2 and TRBJ1-2, with TRBD1 matching over 8 bases. Germline-derived CDR1 and CDR2 are SGHTA and FQGNSA. Germline trimming cut 0 bases from V and 8 bases from J; bases unmatched to any gene: 11. The CDR3 is 16 amino acids. CDR3 sequence reads: CASSLAPGQGASGYTF. The CDR3 DNA reads as TGTGCCAGCAGCTTAGCCCCTGGACAGGGTGCGTCCGGCTACACCTTC. Complete variable domain (other parts from reference TRBV7-2 and TRBJ1-2): GAGVSQSPSNKVTEKGKDVELRCDPISGHTALYWYRQSLGQGLEFLIYFQGNSAPDKSGLPSDRFSAERTGGSVSTLTIQRTQQEDSAVYLCASSLAPGQGASGYTFGSGTRLTVV.

The J gene is TRBJ2-3, the V gene TRBV19; perhaps D is TRBD1 or TRBD2 (5 bases each). The germline CDR1 and CDR2 sequences are LNHDA and SQIVND (reference sequence). The CDR3 is 15 amino acids. V lost 6 bases to trimming and J lost 6 bases, with 19 bases between them. CDR3 nucleotide sequence: TGTGCCAGTAGGCTCGGGGCCGGAAAGGAGGATACGCAGTATTTT. This gives the protein CASRLGAGKEDTQYF.

This chain joins TRBV27 and TRBJ2-7, with TRBD2 matching 7 bases. The germline V gene has CDR1 MNHEY and CDR2 SMNVEV (reference sequence). This CDR3 spans 17 amino acids. Trimming cost V 1 base and J 2 bases; bases outside gene matches: 11. Written as DNA, the CDR3 is TGTGCCAGCAGTTTATACGGACTTTCTAGCGGTGCCTACGAGCAGTACTTC. It specifies CASSLYGLSSGAYEQYF.

The chain has TRBV27 and TRBJ1-4; 9 bases are a match to TRBD1. This CDR3 is 15 amino acids long. Germline V gives CDR1 MNHEY, CDR2 SMNVEV (reference sequence). The trim removed 6 bases at V and 0 bases at J, leaving 2 bases unmatched. CDR3 nucleotide sequence: TGTGCCAGCAGGGACAGGGGTGCAACTAATGAAAAACTGTTTTTT. This codes for CASRDRGATNEKLFF. The full variable domain, with the rest looked up from reference TRBV27 and TRBJ1-4, is EAQVTQNPRYLITVTGKKLTVTCSQNMNHEYMSWYRQDPGLGLRQIYYSMNVEVTDKGDVPEGYKVSRKEKRNFPLILESPSPNQTSLYFCASRDRGATNEKLFFGSGTQLSVL.

The chain recombines TRBV9 with TRBJ2-3; TRBD2 is a possible D gene (5 bases). The CDR3 totals 15 residues. V lost 0 bases and J 2 bases, leaving 10 bases between the germline ends. Per germline, CDR1 SGDLS and CDR2 YYNGEE. The CDR3 spells CASSVGPGDTDTQYF. The CDR3 DNA sequence: TGTGCCAGCAGCGTAGGTCCCGGGGACACAGATACGCAGTATTTT.

CDR3 residues: CASTQGVENIQYF. In DNA, the CDR3 is TGCGCCAGCACACAGGGAGTGGAGAACATTCAGTACTTC. The chain employs TRBV10-2 and TRBJ2-4; perhaps TRBD1 as D (6 bases). Germline CDR1 and CDR2: WSHSY and SAAADI. The germline V and J ends were trimmed by 7 bases and 7 bases, with 14 bases remaining between them. The CDR3 runs 13 residues.